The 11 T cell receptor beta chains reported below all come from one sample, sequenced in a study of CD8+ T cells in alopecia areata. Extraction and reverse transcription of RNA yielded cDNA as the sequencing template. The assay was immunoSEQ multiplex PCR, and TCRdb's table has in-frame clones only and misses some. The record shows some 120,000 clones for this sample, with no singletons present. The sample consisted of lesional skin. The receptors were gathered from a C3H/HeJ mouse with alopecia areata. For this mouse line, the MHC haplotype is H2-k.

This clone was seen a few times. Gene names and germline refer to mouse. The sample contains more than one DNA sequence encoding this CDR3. Incomplete CDR3 DNA: TGTGCCAGCAGTGATCCCGGGACTGGGGGGGCTCAAGAC. Protein product: CASSDPGTGGAQD. The entire CDR3 protein is CASSDPGTGGAQDTQYF. J is TRBJ2-5 and V is TRBV13-3, with 14 positions matching TRBD2. The read terminates 4 residues before the CDR3 end, so the remaining end is supplied by the germline J gene. Germline-derived CDR1 and CDR2 are NNHDY and SYVADS. This CDR3 has 17 residues. After removal of 1 base from V and 3 bases from J, the junction contained 4 bases not matched to a gene.

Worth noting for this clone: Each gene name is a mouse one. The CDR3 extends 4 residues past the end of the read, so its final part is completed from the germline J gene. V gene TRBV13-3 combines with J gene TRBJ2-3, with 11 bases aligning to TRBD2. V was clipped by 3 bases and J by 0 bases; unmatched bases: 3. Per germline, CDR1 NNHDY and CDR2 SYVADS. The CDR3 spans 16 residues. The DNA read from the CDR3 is TGTGCCAGCAGTGCCGGACTGGGGGGAAGTGCAGAA. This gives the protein CASSAGLGGSAE. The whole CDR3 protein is CASSAGLGGSAETLYF.

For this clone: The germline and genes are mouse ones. CDR3 loop: CATSTGAAEQFF. The part of the CDR3 DNA that was read is TGTGCCACCTCGACAGGGGCGGCT. The rearrangement joins TRBV13-1 to TRBJ2-1; TRBD1 matches at 8 bases. The read ends 4 residues before the CDR3 terminus; that terminus is restored from the germline J gene. This CDR3 is built from 12 residues. CDR1 is NSHNY, CDR2 SYGAGN, per germline.

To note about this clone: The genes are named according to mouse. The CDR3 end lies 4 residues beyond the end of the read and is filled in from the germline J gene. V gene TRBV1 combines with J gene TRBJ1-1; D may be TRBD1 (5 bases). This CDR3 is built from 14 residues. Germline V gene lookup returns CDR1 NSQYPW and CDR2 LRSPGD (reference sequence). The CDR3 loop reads CTCSADTGQTEVFF. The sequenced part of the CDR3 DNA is TGCACCTGCAGTGCAGATACAGGACAAACA.

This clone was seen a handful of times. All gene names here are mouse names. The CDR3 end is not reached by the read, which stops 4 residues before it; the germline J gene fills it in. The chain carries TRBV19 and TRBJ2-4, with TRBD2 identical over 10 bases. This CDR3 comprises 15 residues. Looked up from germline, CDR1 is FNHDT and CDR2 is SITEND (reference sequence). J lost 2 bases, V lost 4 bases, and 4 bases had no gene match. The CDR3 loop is CASSSDWGSQNTLYF. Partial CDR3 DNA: TGTGCCAGCAGTTCGGACTGGGGGTCTCAAAAC. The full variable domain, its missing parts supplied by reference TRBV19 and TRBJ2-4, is GGIITQTPKFLIGQEGQKLTLKCQQNFNHDTMYWYRQDSGKGLRLIYYSITENDLQKGDLSEGYDASREKKSSFSLTVTSAQKNEMAVFLCASSSDWGSQNTLYFGAGTRLSVL.

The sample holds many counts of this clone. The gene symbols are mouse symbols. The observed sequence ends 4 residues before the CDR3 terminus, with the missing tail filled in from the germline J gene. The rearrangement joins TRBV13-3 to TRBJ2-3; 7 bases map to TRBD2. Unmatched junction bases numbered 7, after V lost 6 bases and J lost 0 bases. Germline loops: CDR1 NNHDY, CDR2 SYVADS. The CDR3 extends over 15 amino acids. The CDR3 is CASTTTGSSAETLYF. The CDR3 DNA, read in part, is TGTGCCAGCACTACGACTGGGAGTAGTGCAGAA.

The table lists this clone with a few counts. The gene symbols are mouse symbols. The CDR3 bases that were read are TGTGCCAGCGGTGATGAGGCAGGAGAC. This gives the protein CASGDEAGD. The entire CDR3 protein is CASGDEAGDTQYF. The V call is TRBV13-2, the J call TRBJ2-5; D gene uncertain. The read gets to within 4 residues of the CDR3 end, and the germline J gene fills in the rest. From germline, CDR1 is NNHNN and CDR2 SYGAGS (reference sequence). The CDR3 has 13 residues.

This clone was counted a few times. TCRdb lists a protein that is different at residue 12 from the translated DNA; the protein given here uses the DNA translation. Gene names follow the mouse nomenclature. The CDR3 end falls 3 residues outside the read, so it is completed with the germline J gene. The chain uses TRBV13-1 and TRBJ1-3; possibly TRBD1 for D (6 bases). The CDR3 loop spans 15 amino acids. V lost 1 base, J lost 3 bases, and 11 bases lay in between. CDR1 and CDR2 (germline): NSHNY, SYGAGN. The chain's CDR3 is CASSDWGAFGNTLYF. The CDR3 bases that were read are TGTGCCAGCAGTGATTGGGGGGCGTTTGGAAATACG.

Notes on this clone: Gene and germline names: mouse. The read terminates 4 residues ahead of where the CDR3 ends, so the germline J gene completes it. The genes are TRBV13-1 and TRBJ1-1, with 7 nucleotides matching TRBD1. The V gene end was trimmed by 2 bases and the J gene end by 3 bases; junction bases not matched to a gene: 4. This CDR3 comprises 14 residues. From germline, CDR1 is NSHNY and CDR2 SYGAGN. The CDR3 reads CASSEQGRDTEVFF. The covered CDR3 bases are TGTGCCAGCAGTGAACAGGGGAGGGACACA.

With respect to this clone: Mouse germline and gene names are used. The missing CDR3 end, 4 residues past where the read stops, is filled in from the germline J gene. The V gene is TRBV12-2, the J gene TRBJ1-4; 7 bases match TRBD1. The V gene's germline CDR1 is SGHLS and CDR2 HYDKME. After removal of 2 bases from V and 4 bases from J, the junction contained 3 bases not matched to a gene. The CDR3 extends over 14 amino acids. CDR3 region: CASSPGDSNERLFF. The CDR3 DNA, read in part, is TGTGCCAGCTCTCCCGGGGACAGCAACGAA.

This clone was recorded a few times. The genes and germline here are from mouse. CDR3 DNA (partial): TGTGCCAGCAGTTACACAGGGATTTCCAACGAA. It translates to CASSYTGISNE. In full, the CDR3 is CASSYTGISNERLFF. This chain connects TRBV19 to TRBJ1-4; D might be TRBD1 (6 bases). The DNA ends 4 residues before the CDR3 does, and the rest of the CDR3 is filled in from the germline J gene. V dropped 4 bases and J dropped 0 bases, with 10 bases sitting between them. CDR3 length equals 15 residues. Germline-derived CDR1 and CDR2 are FNHDT and SITEND (reference sequence).